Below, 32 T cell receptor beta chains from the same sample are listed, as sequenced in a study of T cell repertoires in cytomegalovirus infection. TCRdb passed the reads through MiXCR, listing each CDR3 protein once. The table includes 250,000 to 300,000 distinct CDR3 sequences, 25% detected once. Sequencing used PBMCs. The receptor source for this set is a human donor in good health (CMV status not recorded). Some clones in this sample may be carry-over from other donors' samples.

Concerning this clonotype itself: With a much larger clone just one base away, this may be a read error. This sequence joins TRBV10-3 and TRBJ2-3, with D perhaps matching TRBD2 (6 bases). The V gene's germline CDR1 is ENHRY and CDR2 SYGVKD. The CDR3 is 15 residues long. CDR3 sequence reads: CALSEMGRKTDTQYF. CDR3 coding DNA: TGTGCCCTCAGTGAGATGGGGAGGAAGACAGATACGCAGTATTTT.

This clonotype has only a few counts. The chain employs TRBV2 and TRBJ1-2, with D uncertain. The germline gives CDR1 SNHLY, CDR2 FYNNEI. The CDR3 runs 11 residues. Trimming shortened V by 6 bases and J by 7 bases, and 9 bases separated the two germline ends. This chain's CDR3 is CASSQLGGYTF. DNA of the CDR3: TGTGCCAGCAGCCAGTTGGGTGGCTACACCTTC.

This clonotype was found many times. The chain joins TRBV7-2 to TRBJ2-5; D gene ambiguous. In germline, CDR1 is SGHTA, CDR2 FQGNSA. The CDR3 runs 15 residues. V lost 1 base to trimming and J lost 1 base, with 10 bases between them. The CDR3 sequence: CASSLGLTIQETQYF. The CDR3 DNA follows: TGTGCCAGCAGCTTAGGTTTGACAATCCAAGAGACCCAGTACTTC.

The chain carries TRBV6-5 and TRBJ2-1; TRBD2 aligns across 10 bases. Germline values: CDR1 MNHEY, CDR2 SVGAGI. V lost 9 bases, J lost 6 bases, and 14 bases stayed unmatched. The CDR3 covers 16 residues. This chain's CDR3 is CASGRVAGGGGNEQFF. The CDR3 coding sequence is TGTGCCAGTGGGAGGGTAGCGGGAGGTGGAGGCAATGAGCAGTTCTTC.

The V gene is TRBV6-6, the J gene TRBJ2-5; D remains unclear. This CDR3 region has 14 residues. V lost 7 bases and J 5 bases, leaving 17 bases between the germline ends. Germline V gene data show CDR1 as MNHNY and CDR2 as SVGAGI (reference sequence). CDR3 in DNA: TGTGCCAGCAAATCCGGACCACCCATGGAGACCCAGTACTTC. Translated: CASKSGPPMETQYF.

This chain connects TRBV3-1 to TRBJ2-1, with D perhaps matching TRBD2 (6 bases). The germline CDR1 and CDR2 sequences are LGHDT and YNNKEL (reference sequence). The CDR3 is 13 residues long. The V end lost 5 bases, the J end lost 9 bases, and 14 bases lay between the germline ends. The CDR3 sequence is CASSRDWGGEQFF. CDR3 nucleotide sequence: TGTGCCAGCAGCAGGGACTGGGGAGGTGAGCAGTTCTTC.

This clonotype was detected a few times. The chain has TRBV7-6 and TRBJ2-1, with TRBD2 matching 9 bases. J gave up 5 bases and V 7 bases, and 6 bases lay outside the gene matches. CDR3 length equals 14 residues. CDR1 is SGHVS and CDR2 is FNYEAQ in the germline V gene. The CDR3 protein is CASMLAGTHNEQFF. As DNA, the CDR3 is TGTGCCAGCATGCTAGCGGGGACCCACAATGAGCAGTTCTTC.

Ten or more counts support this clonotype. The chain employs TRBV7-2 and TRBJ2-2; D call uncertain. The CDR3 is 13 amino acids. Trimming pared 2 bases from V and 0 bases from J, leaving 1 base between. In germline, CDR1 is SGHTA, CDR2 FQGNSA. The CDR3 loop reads CASSLTNTGELFF. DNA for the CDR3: TGTGCCAGCAGCTTAACGAACACCGGGGAGCTGTTTTTT. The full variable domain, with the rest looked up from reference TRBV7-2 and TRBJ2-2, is GAGVSQSPSNKVTEKGKDVELRCDPISGHTALYWYRQSLGQGLEFLIYFQGNSAPDKSGLPSDRFSAERTGGSVSTLTIQRTQQEDSAVYLCASSLTNTGELFFGEGSRLTVL.

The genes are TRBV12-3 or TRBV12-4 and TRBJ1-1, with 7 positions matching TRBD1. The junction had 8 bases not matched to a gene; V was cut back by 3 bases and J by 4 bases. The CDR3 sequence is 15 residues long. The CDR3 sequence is CASSFLRQGSTEAFF. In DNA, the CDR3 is TGTGCCAGCAGTTTCCTACGACAGGGTAGCACTGAAGCTTTCTTT.

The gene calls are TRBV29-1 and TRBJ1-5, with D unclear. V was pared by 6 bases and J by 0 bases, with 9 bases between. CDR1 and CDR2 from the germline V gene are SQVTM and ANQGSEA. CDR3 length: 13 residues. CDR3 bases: TGCAGCGTCCTGGAGAATAGCAATCAGCCCCAGCATTTT. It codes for CSVLENSNQPQHF.

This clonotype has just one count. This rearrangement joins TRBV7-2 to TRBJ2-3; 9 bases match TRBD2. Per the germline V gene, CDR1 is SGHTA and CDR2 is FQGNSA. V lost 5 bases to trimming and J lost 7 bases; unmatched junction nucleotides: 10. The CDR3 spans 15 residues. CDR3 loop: CASSTSAGGLHTQYF. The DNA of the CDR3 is TGTGCCAGCAGCACGTCAGCGGGAGGATTACATACGCAGTATTTT.

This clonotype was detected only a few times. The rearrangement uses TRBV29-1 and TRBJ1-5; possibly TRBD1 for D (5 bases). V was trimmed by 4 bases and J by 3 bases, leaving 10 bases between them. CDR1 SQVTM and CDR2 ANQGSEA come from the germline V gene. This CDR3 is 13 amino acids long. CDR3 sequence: CSVVTGPNQPQHF. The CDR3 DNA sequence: TGCAGCGTTGTTACAGGACCCAATCAGCCCCAGCATTTT.

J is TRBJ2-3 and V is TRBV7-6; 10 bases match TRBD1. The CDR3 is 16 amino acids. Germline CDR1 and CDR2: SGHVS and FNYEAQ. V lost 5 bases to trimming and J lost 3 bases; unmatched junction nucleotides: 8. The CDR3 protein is CASSHTGTGETDTQYF. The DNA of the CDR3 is TGTGCCAGCAGCCATACAGGGACAGGGGAAACAGATACGCAGTATTTT.

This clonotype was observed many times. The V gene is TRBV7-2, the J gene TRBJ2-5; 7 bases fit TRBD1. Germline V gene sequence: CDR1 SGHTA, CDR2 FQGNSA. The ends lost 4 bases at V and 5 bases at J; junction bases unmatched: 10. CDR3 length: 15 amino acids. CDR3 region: CASSYYPDRAETQYF. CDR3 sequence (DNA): TGTGCCAGCAGCTATTACCCCGACAGGGCCGAGACCCAGTACTTC.

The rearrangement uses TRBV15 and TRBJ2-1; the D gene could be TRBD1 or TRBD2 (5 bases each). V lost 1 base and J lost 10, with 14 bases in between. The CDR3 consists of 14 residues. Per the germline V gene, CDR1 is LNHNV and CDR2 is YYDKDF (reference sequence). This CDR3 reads CATSRAGTIGEQFF. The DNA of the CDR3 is TGTGCCACCAGCAGAGCGGGGACCATTGGCGAGCAGTTCTTC.

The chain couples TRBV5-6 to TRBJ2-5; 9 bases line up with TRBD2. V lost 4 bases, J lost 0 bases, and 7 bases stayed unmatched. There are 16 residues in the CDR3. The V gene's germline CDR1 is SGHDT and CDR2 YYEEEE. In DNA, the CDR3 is TGTGCCAGCAGCCCCCGGGGCGGGGGGGACCAAGAGACCCAGTACTTC. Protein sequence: CASSPRGGGDQETQYF.

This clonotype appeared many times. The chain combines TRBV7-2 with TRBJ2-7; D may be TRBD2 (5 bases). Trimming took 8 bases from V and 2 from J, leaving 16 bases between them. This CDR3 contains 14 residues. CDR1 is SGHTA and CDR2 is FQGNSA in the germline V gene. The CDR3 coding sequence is TGTGCCAGCTCCTTGGACTCTGGAACCTACGAGCAGTACTTC. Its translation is CASSLDSGTYEQYF.

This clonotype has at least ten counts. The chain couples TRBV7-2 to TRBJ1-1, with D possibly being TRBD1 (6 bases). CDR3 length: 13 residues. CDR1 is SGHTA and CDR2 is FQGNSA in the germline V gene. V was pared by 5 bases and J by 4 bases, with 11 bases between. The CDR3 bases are TGTGCCAGCAGCCCCCACAGGGCCACTGAAGCTTTCTTT. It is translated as CASSPHRATEAFF. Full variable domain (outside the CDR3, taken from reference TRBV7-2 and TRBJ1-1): GAGVSQSPSNKVTEKGKDVELRCDPISGHTALYWYRQSLGQGLEFLIYFQGNSAPDKSGLPSDRFSAERTGGSVSTLTIQRTQQEDSAVYLCASSPHRATEAFFGQGTRLTVV.

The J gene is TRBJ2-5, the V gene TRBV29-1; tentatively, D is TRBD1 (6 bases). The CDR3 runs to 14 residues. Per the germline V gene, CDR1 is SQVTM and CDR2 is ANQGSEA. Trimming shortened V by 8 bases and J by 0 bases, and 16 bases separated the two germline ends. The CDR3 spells CSSLDSRYQETQYF. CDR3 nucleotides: TGCAGCTCCCTGGACAGCCGTTACCAAGAGACCCAGTACTTC. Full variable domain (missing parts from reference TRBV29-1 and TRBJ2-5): SAVISQKPSRDICQRGTSLTIQCQVDSQVTMMFWYRQQPGQSLTLIATANQGSEATYESGFVIDKFPISRPNLTFSTLTVSNMSPEDSSIYLCSSLDSRYQETQYFGPGTRLLVL.

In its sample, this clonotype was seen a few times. CDR3 nucleotide sequence: TGCAGTGCAGGCCCGGAGGGCACAGATACGCAGTATTTT. Encoded protein: CSAGPEGTDTQYF. This rearrangement joins TRBV20-1 to TRBJ2-3, with D possibly being TRBD2 (5 bases). Germline lookup yields CDR1 DFQATT and CDR2 SNEGSKA (reference sequence). V was shortened by 6 bases and J by 1 base, with 11 bases between the two germline ends. This CDR3 has 13 residues.

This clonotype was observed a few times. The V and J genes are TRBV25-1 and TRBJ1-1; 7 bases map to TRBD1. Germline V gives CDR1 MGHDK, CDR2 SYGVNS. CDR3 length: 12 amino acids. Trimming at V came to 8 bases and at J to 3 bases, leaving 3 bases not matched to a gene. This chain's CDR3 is CASAGGYTEAFF. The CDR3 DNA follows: TGTGCCAGCGCAGGGGGGTACACTGAAGCTTTCTTT.

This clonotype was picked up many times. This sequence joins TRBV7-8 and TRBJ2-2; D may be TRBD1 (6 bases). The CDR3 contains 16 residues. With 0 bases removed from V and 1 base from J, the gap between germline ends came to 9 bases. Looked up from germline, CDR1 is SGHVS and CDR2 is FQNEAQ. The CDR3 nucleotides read TGTGCCAGCAGCTTAGCCAGGGGTGTGAACACCGGGGAGCTGTTTTTT. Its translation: CASSLARGVNTGELFF. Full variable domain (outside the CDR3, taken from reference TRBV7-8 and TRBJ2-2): GAGVSQSPRYKVAKRGQDVALRCDPISGHVSLFWYQQALGQGPEFLTYFQNEAQLDKSGLPSDRFFAERPEGSVSTLKIQRTQQEDSAVYLCASSLARGVNTGELFFGEGSRLTVL.

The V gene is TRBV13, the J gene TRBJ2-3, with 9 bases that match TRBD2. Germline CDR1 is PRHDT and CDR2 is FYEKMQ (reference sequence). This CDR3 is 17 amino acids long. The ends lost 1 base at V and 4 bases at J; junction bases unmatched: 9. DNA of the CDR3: TGTGCCAGCAGCTTAGAGGGCGGGGGGGCCAGGGCAGATACGCAGTATTTT. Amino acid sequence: CASSLEGGGARADTQYF.

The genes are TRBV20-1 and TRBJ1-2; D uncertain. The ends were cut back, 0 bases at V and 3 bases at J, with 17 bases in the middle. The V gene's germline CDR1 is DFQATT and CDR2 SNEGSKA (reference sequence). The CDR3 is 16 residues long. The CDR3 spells CSARERLRPPDYGYTF. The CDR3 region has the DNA TGCAGTGCTAGAGAGAGGCTGCGGCCTCCGGACTATGGCTACACCTTC.

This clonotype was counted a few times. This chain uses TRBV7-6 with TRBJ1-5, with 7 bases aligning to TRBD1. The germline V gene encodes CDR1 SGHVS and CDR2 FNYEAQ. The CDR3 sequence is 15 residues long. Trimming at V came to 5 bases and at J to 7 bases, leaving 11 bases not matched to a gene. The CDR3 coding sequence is TGTGCCAGCAGCGAAACAGGGGCGGGGGACCAGCCCCAGCATTTT. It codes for CASSETGAGDQPQHF.

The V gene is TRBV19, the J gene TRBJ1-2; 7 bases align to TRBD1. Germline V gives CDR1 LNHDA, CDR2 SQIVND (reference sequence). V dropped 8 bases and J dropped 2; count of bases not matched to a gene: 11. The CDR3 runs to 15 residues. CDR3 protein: CASRQGEIGNYGYTF. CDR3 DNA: TGTGCCAGTCGACAGGGAGAAATTGGCAACTATGGCTACACCTTC.

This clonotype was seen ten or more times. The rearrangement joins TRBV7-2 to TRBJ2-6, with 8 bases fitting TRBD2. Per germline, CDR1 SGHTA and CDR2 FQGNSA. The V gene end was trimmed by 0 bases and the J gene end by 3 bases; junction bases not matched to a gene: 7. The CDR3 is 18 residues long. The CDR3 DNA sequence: TGTGCCAGCAGCTTAGCTAAAGGGCTAGCGGGTGGGGCCAACGTCCTGACTTTC. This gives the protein CASSLAKGLAGGANVLTF.

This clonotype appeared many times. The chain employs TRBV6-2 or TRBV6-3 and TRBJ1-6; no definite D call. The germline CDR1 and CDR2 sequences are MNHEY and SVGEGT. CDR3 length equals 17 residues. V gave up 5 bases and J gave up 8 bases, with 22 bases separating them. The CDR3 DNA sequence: TGTGCCAGCAGTCGGGGAGACGGTAGAGTCCGGTATTCACCCCTCCACTTT. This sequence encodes CASSRGDGRVRYSPLHF.

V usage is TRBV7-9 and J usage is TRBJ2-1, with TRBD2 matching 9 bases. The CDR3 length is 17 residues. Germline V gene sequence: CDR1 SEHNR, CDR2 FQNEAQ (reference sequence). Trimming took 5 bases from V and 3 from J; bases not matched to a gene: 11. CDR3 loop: CASSNPLTSGIYNEQFF. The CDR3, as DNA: TGTGCCAGCAGCAACCCCCTGACTAGCGGAATCTACAATGAGCAGTTCTTC.

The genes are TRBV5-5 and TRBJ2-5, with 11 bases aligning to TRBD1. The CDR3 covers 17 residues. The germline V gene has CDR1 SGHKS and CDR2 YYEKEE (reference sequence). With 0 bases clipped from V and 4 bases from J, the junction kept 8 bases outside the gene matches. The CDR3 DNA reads TGTGCCAGCAGCTTGGACGGACAGGGGGCGCCCCGAGAGACCCAGTACTTC. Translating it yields CASSLDGQGAPRETQYF. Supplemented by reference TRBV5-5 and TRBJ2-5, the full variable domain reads DAGVTQSPTHLIKTRGQQVTLRCSPISGHKSVSWYQQVLGQGPQFIFQYYEKEERGRGNFPDRFSARQFPNYSSELNVNALLLGDSALYLCASSLDGQGAPRETQYFGPGTRLLVL.

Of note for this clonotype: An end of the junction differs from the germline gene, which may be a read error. The CDR3 sequence: CASSFTIGVTEAFF. CDR3 DNA sequence: TGTGCCAGCAGCTTTACAATAGGGGTCACTGAAGCGTTCTTT. The V and J genes are TRBV7-2 and TRBJ1-1; maybe TRBD1 (5 bases). This CDR3 contains 14 residues. Looked up from germline, CDR1 is SGHTA and CDR2 is FQGNSA.

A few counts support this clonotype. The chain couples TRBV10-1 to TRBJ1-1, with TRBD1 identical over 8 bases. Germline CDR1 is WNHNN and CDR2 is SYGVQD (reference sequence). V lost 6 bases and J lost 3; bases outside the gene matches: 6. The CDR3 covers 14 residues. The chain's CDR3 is CASREQGADTEAFF. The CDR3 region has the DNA TGCGCCAGCAGGGAGCAGGGGGCGGACACTGAAGCTTTCTTT.